Following are 15 T cell receptor beta chains from one sample sequenced in a study of Graves' ophthalmopathy and Graves' hyperthyroidism. RNA transcripts provided the template for amplifying TCR beta CDR3 regions. HTBI primers primed a first-round RT-PCR, and a second-round multiplex PCR followed. TCRdb reprocessed the multiplex PCR reads via MiXCR and lists one record per CDR3 protein. The data show around 470,000 distinct CDR3 sequences, approximately 15% seen once. Sequencing input: blood. Receptors were obtained from a woman aged 25 to 39 with Graves' ophthalmopathy.

At least ten counts were recorded for this clonotype. This rearrangement joins TRBV7-2 to TRBJ1-1; D may be TRBD1 (6 bases). Germline V lookup: CDR1 SGHTA, CDR2 FQGNSA. V was pared by 5 bases and J by 3 bases, with 16 bases between. CDR3 length: 15 amino acids. Here the CDR3 DNA reads TGTGCCAGCAGCGCCACAGGGTTTGTATACACTGAAGCTTTCTTT. Translated: CASSATGFVYTEAFF. Full variable domain (remainder filled in from reference TRBV7-2 and TRBJ1-1): GAGVSQSPSNKVTEKGKDVELRCDPISGHTALYWYRQSLGQGLEFLIYFQGNSAPDKSGLPSDRFSAERTGGSVSTLTIQRTQQEDSAVYLCASSATGFVYTEAFFGQGTRLTVV.

There are many counts of this clonotype. J is TRBJ1-1 and V is TRBV7-9; D is ambiguous. CDR1 is SEHNR and CDR2 is FQNEAQ in the germline V gene (reference sequence). The CDR3 extends over 14 amino acids. V lost 5 bases, J lost 2 bases, and 12 bases lay in between. CDR3 nucleotide sequence: TGTGCCAGCAGCGCGGGCCGAGCCAACACTGAAGCTTTCTTT. It translates to CASSAGRANTEAFF.

This clonotype was detected a few times. The V and J genes are TRBV12-3 or TRBV12-4 and TRBJ1-5; 7 bases fit TRBD1. The V gene end was trimmed by 7 bases and the J gene end by 1 base; junction bases not matched to a gene: 7. The CDR3 consists of 15 residues. CDR3 in amino acids: CASTSGQLSNQPQHF. CDR3 DNA sequence: TGTGCCAGCACCTCGGGACAGTTAAGCAATCAGCCCCAGCATTTT.

This clonotype occurred many times. The V and J genes are TRBV7-9 and TRBJ2-7; the D gene is possibly TRBD2 (6 bases). Trimming pared 5 bases from V and 3 bases from J, leaving 11 bases between. This CDR3 has 13 residues. The V gene's germline CDR1 is SEHNR and CDR2 FQNEAQ (reference sequence). In DNA form, the CDR3 reads TGTGCCAGCAGCCCGGAGGACTACTACGAGCAGTACTTC. Protein product: CASSPEDYYEQYF.

This clonotype was picked up many times. The chain recombines TRBV7-2 with TRBJ1-6; D unclear. This CDR3 comprises 15 residues. Germline CDR1 SGHTA, CDR2 FQGNSA. Trimming removed 5 bases at V and 5 bases at J, with 13 bases between. CDR3 bases: TGTGCCAGCAGCCTTTTAGGTCTGGATAATTCACCCCTCCACTTT. The encoded protein is CASSLLGLDNSPLHF.

This clonotype was seen ten or more times. The chain carries TRBV11-2 and TRBJ1-3, with no clear D. The CDR3 totals 15 residues. Per germline, CDR1 SGHAT and CDR2 FQNNGV. V was clipped by 0 bases and J by 0 bases, with 6 bases between them. The CDR3 here is CASSLDRLSGNTIYF. CDR3 nucleotide sequence: TGTGCCAGCAGCTTAGATAGGCTCTCTGGAAACACCATATATTTT.

V and J are TRBV6-1 and TRBJ1-1; D may be TRBD1 (5 bases). Trimming took off 7 bases at V and 9 bases at J, with 12 bases between the two ends. The CDR3 consists of 11 residues. Germline CDR1 and CDR2: MNHNS and SASEGT. The CDR3 DNA reads as TGTGCCAGCAAGGTGCGGGACCAAGCTTTCTTT. Protein: CASKVRDQAFF.

This clonotype was detected ten times or more. A junction boundary mismatches the germline segment, possibly from a read error. The CDR3 reads CASTSSGTSPLRWNF. The CDR3 DNA follows: TGTGCCAGCACCTCCTCCGGGACTAGCCCCTTACGATGGAACTTC. The chain uses TRBV28 and TRBJ2-7; 9 bases line up with TRBD2. CDR3 length: 15 amino acids. Germline lookup yields CDR1 MDHEN and CDR2 SYDVKM. The entire variable domain, with the rest obtained from reference TRBV28 and TRBJ2-7, is as follows: DVKVTQSSRYLVKRTGEKVFLECVQDMDHENMFWYRQDPGLGLRLIYFSYDVKMKEKGDIPEGYSVSREKKERFSLILESASTNQTSMYLCASTSSGTSPLRWNFGPGTRLTVT.

This clonotype was detected ten times or more. V is TRBV3-1 and J is TRBJ2-6; weak D call: TRBD1 (5 bases). V was cut by 7 bases and J by 4 bases, with 14 bases left in between. This CDR3 has 15 amino acids. The V gene's germline CDR1 is LGHDT and CDR2 YNNKEL (reference sequence). The CDR3 sequence: CASNIRGRGANVLTF. The DNA for the CDR3 is TGTGCCAGCAATATAAGGGGAAGGGGGGCCAACGTCCTGACTTTC.

Many counts were recorded for this clonotype. The V and J genes are TRBV7-2 and TRBJ2-7; D is unresolved. Trimming pared 5 bases from V and 4 bases from J, leaving 9 bases between. The CDR3 consists of 12 residues. Germline V lookup: CDR1 SGHTA, CDR2 FQGNSA. CDR3 loop: CASSPNGYEQYF. The CDR3 DNA reads TGTGCCAGCAGCCCAAATGGGTACGAGCAGTACTTC.

This clonotype was seen only a few times. The chain joins TRBV19 to TRBJ1-1; D remains unclear. CDR1 and CDR2 from the germline V gene are LNHDA and SQIVND (reference sequence). The CDR3 extends over 14 amino acids. Trimming stripped 3 bases from V and 1 base from J, with 9 bases between. The chain's CDR3 is CASSIEGTNTEAFF. The CDR3 nucleotides read TGTGCCAGTAGTATTGAGGGAACGAACACTGAAGCTTTCTTT.

The chain uses TRBV12-3 or TRBV12-4 and TRBJ1-5; D gene unclear. V dropped 7 bases and J dropped 4 bases, with 20 bases sitting between them. This CDR3 contains 16 residues. Here the CDR3 reads CASIPPPSSRNQPQHF. The CDR3 nucleotides read TGTGCCAGCATACCCCCCCCCTCGAGCAGGAATCAGCCCCAGCATTTT.

Only one count was recorded for this clonotype. V is TRBV6-1 and J is TRBJ2-7, with TRBD1 matching 10 bases. The germline CDR1 and CDR2 sequences are MNHNS and SASEGT. V was clipped by 4 bases and J by 6 bases; unmatched bases: 15. The CDR3 extends over 17 amino acids. The CDR3 sequence is CASSGETPGQGLGEQYF. The CDR3, as DNA: TGTGCCAGCAGTGGGGAGACCCCGGGACAGGGGTTGGGCGAGCAGTACTTC.

This clonotype was picked up many times. This chain links TRBV6-5 with TRBJ1-1, with D uncertain. The CDR3 length is 14 residues. Germline-derived CDR1 and CDR2 are MNHEY and SVGAGI. Trimming removed 3 bases from V and 1 base from J, with 9 bases in between. CDR3 in amino acids: CASSYLRTNTEAFF. DNA of the CDR3: TGTGCCAGCAGTTATCTCAGGACGAACACTGAAGCTTTCTTT.

This clonotype occurred many times. The genes are TRBV7-2 and TRBJ2-7, with 8 positions matching TRBD1. With 5 bases clipped from V and 3 bases from J, the junction kept 9 bases outside the gene matches. The CDR3 length is 15 residues. Germline CDR1 is SGHTA and CDR2 is FQGNSA. In DNA, the CDR3 is TGTGCCAGCAGCCCGTCCCGGGACAGGTTCTACGAGCAGTACTTC. Translating gives CASSPSRDRFYEQYF.